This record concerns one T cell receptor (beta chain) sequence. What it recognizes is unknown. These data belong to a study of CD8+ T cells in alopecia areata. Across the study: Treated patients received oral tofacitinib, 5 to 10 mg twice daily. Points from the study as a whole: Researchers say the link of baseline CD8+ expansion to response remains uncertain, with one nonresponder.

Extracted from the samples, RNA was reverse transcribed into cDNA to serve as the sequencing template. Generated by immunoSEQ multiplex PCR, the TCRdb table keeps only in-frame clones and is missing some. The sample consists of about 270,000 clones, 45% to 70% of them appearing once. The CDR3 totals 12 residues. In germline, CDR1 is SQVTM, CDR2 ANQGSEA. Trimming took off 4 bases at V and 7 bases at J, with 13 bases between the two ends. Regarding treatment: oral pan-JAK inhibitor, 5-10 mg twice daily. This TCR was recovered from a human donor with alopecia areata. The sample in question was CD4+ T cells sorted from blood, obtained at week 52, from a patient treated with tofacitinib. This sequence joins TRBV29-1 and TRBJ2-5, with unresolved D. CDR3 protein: CSVGEGIATQYF. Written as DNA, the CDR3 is TGCAGCGTTGGTGAAGGGATAGCGACCCAGTACTTC.